This T cell receptor (beta chain) was profiled in a study of blood T cell repertoires in COVID-19 (TCRdb year 2020). A note on the overall study: Collaborator samples came from the United States, Italy and Spain and covered acute and convalescent phases of COVID-19. The material from the prospective study consisted of cDNA or gDNA derived from T cells, B-cell-depleted T cells, or PBMCs. Deeply sampled blood TCRbeta repertoires from subjects exposed to, actively infected with, or recovered from COVID-19 were included in the dataset. The repertoires were made available in a free public database intended to serve as a resource for research on the immune response to SARS-CoV-2. The samples were drawn from two sources: the first 160 participants of the ongoing ImmuneRACE study, and some 1,300 subjects contributed by 6 global collaborators. A de-identified subject ID, COVID-19 status, age in years and sex were almost always included in the sample metadata. Where HLA class I and class II types were available, the types were taken from metadata supplied by the sample provider, not from assay-based typing. The paper as a whole reports these results and caveats: The amount of clinical and demographic metadata varied by source and participant and was provided uncurated.

TCRbeta CDR3 regions were amplified from genomic DNA using the immunoSEQ Assay, a bias-controlled multiplex PCR. The authors' analysis ran thus. Within the assay, amplification of reference gene primers was used to estimate how many nucleated cells each sample contained. To quantify the absolute abundance of each unique TCRbeta CDR3 rearrangement, sequence reads were collapsed and filtered. For each sample, productive Simpson clonality was calculated as the square root of Simpson's diversity index across productive rearrangements. As stored in TCRdb, this immuneACCESS dataset retains in-frame rearrangements with V and J assigned. A fraction of the clones does not appear; measured against another copy, unresolved V genes explain less than half of the discrepancy, and the remainder lacks a known reason. V and J calls and clone size follow that table, whereas D and trimming were derived from the DNA. For this sample there are 200,000 to 250,000 clones; around 81% appear just once. The ten largest account for 5.5% of the sample.

Whole blood was collected in K2EDTA tubes by collaborating institutions according to the institutions' own protocols. For TCRbeta analysis, collaborators shipped samples in one of three forms: frozen whole blood, isolated PBMCs, or DNA extracted from either of those sample types. CDR1 and CDR2, looked up from the germline V gene, are SGHRS and YFSETQ. Trimming accounts for 4 bases at V and 7 bases at J, while the number of junction bases matched to no gene is 5. The CDR3 has 14 amino acids, counting the end cysteine and phenylalanine. Kept here is only the CDR3 DNA, which spans 42 bases and is read in frame from base 1. A word on this clone: The clone's antigen remains unknown. No qualities accompany the bases; no much larger clone lies one base away.

The chain joins TRBV5-1 to TRBJ2-7, with 13 bases in between that match TRBD2. The sequenced sample consisted of peripheral blood. The source of this sequence is a woman between 65 and 79 years old with acute or convalescent COVID-19. The DNA reads as follows: TGCGCCAGCAGCGAGGGACTAGCGGGGAGAGAGCAGTACTTC. This codes for CASSEGLAGREQYF.